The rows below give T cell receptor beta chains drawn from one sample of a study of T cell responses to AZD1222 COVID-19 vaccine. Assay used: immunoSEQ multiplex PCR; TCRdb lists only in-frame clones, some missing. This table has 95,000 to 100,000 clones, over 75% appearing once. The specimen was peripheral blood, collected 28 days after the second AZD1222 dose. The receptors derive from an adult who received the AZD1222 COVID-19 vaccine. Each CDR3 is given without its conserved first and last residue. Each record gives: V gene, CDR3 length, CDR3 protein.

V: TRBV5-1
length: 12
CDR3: ASSPWGGSYEQY

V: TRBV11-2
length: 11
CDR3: ASSLGEGNEQY

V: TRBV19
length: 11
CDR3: ASSTGVNYGYT

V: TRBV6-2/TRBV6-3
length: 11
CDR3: ASSPTVNTEAF

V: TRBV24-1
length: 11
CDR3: ATSDFSGLAVY

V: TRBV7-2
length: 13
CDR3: ASSSDRAAGWTQY

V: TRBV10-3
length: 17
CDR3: AVETPGQGAGADTGELF

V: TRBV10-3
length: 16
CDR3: AISEERGLADVSDEQF

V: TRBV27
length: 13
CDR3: ASSHAGTGVHEQY

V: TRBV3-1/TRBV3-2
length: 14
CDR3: ASRQKTVLSGNTIY

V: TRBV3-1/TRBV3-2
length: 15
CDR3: ASSQGVTSGDSYEQY

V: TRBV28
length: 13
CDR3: ASSLTGYSNQPQH

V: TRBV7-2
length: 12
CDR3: ASSRDGINYGYT

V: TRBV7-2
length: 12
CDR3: ASSSGAFNTEAF

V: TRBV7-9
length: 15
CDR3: ASRANRDAASYNEQF

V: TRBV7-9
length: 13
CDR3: ASSRSTATNEKLF

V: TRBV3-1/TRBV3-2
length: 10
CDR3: ASSPDTYGYT

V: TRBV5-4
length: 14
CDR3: ASSHRTSGRGETQY

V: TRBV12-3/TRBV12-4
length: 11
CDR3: ASSPMGVTEAF

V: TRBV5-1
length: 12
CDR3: ASSARDTRDGYT